The clone carrying this T cell receptor (beta chain) was seen repeatedly, ten times or more. The data stem from a study of early T cells in non-severe SARS-CoV-2 infection. On the study more broadly: Bulk RNA isolated from unsorted whole blood underwent sequencing; chains were not paired.

V lost 3 bases and J lost 8; bases outside the gene matches: 11. The CDR3 extends over 16 amino acids. In germline, CDR1 is SGDLS, CDR2 YYNGEE. Researchers attached unique molecular identifiers to individual cDNA molecules. TCRdb redid the calling of the 5' RACE reads with MiXCR, one entry per CDR3 protein. The table has 55,000 to 65,000 distinct CDR3 sequences, about 12% seen once; the top ten hold around 4.6%. The source of this sequence is an adult who was a healthcare worker with PCR-confirmed SARS-CoV-2 infection or an uninfected control (not recorded which). The sample taken for sequencing was whole blood. V and J are TRBV9 and TRBJ1-6, with 7 bases lining up with TRBD1. The CDR3 loop is CASSERTGRGDSPLHF. Here the CDR3 DNA reads TGTGCCAGCAGCGAGCGGACAGGAAGAGGAGATTCACCCCTCCACTTT.